What follows are 27 T cell receptor beta chains derived from one specimen sequenced in a study of T-cell memory formation after mild COVID-19. TCRdb fed the 5' RACE reads into MiXCR, producing one record per CDR3 protein. The profile shows approximately 500,000 distinct CDR3 sequences, around a quarter of them singletons. Sequenced material: PBMCs or a T cell subset sorted from them (not recorded which). These receptor sequences come from an adult woman who had mild COVID-19 (a few samples of this study predate the infection). Cell type and time point are not known.

The chain employs TRBV12-3 or TRBV12-4 and TRBJ1-5, with D uncertain. The CDR3 length is 16 residues. Between the trimmed V and J ends, which lost 3 bases and 1 base, there was a span of 13 bases. The CDR3 region is CASSFSHRRSNQPQHF. CDR3 coding DNA: TGTGCCAGCAGTTTTTCTCACCGTCGGAGCAATCAGCCCCAGCATTTT.

Only a few counts were recorded for this clonotype. This chain links TRBV11-2 with TRBJ1-6, with no clear D. Germline CDR1 SGHAT, CDR2 FQNNGV. The CDR3 is made up of 16 amino acids. Trimming removed 5 bases from V and 0 bases from J, with 11 bases in between. The CDR3 loop reads CASSLRLSSYNSPLHF. The CDR3 DNA follows: TGTGCCAGCAGCCTTAGACTAAGCTCCTATAATTCACCCCTCCACTTT.

This clonotype showed up just a few times. The chain has TRBV12-3 or TRBV12-4 and TRBJ2-7, with D unclear. The CDR3 is made up of 13 amino acids. V gave up 6 bases and J gave up 4 bases, with 13 bases separating them. The CDR3 coding sequence is TGTGCCAGCAGGTTCAGTTGGGGTTACGAGCAGTACTTC. This sequence encodes CASRFSWGYEQYF.

This rearrangement joins TRBV2 to TRBJ2-1; 9 bases fit TRBD2. Losses at the gene ends were 0 bases for V and 0 bases for J; bases not matched to a gene: 9. Per germline, CDR1 SNHLY and CDR2 FYNNEI. The CDR3 extends over 19 amino acids. The CDR3 DNA reads as TGTGCCAGCAGTGAAGCGGGGGCTAGCGGGGTGATCTCCTACAATGAGCAGTTCTTC. This sequence encodes CASSEAGASGVISYNEQFF.

V is TRBV4-1 and J is TRBJ2-5, with 9 bases that match TRBD2. Germline V gene data show CDR1 as MGHRA and CDR2 as YSYEKL. V lost 1 base to trimming and J lost 1 base; unmatched junction nucleotides: 4. The CDR3 is 16 residues long. This chain's CDR3 is CASSQGSGGSQETQYF. CDR3 nucleotides: TGCGCCAGCAGCCAAGGGAGCGGGGGGTCCCAAGAGACCCAGTACTTC.

This clonotype was observed a few times. The chain employs TRBV12-5 and TRBJ2-3; 7 positions agree with TRBD1. Germline CDR1 is LGHNT and CDR2 is FRNRAP. V gave up 2 bases and J gave up 4 bases; unmatched junction bases: 15. The CDR3 has 18 amino acids. CDR3 sequence reads: CASGLYGGRRGFADTQYF. The CDR3 nucleotides read TGTGCTAGTGGTTTGTACGGTGGTCGCAGGGGGTTTGCAGATACGCAGTATTTT.

The chain uses TRBV20-1 and TRBJ1-5, with TRBD1 identical over 7 bases. The J segment lost 6 bases and the V segment lost 0 bases, leaving 8 bases of the junction unmatched. CDR3 size: 15 residues. In germline, CDR1 is DFQATT, CDR2 SNEGSKA (reference sequence). CDR3 sequence reads: CSARDPRGDSQPQHF. The CDR3 nucleotides are TGCAGTGCTAGAGACCCCCGGGGGGACAGTCAGCCCCAGCATTTT.

With respect to this clonotype: One junction end does not reproduce the germline sequence, and a read error may be involved. The rearrangement links TRBV19 to TRBJ1-1, with a possible D match to TRBD1 (5 bases). This CDR3 comprises 15 residues. Germline V gene data show CDR1 as LNHDA and CDR2 as SQIVND (reference sequence). DNA of the CDR3: TGTGACAGTAGTATAGCCGGCCAGGGTTCGACTGAAGCTTTCTTT. Amino acid sequence: CDSSIAGQGSTEAFF.

Only a few counts were recorded for this clonotype. The V and J genes are TRBV20-1 and TRBJ2-7; 10 bases match TRBD2. V gave up 5 bases and J gave up 3 bases; unmatched junction bases: 4. Germline V lookup: CDR1 DFQATT, CDR2 SNEGSKA (reference sequence). The CDR3 loop spans 13 amino acids. The CDR3: CSASGLAIYEQYF. The DNA of the CDR3 is TGCAGTGCTTCGGGACTAGCGATCTACGAGCAGTACTTC.

The chain couples TRBV24-1 to TRBJ2-3; possible D gene TRBD2, 5 bases. V was trimmed by 0 bases and J by 7 bases, leaving 10 bases between them. This CDR3 has 14 amino acids. Germline assignment: CDR1 KGHDR and CDR2 SFDVKD. Here the CDR3 reads CATSDLAPGNTQYF. The CDR3 DNA is TGTGCCACCAGTGATTTGGCCCCGGGAAATACGCAGTATTTT.

This clonotype was observed a handful of times. V usage is TRBV4-2 and J usage is TRBJ1-3; 8 bases align to TRBD1. V lost 0 bases and J lost 4; bases outside the gene matches: 5. Germline assignment: CDR1 LGHNA and CDR2 YNFKEQ. The CDR3 is 16 amino acids. CDR3 DNA: TGTGCCAGCAGCCAAGAAGGGCGGACAGGGGGAAACACCATATATTTT. It codes for CASSQEGRTGGNTIYF.

The chain joins TRBV12-3 or TRBV12-4 to TRBJ1-5, with unresolved D. The V and J ends lost 3 bases and 5 bases respectively, with 14 bases between them. There are 15 residues in the CDR3. Here the CDR3 DNA reads TGTGCCAGCAGTTTGGTGGCGTTTGAGGATCAGCCCCAGCATTTT. This gives the protein CASSLVAFEDQPQHF.

The gene calls are TRBV6-6 and TRBJ2-5; 8 bases are shared with TRBD1. J gave up 2 bases and V 10 bases, and 9 bases lay outside the gene matches. This CDR3 spans 14 amino acids. Germline V gene sequence: CDR1 MNHNY, CDR2 SVGAGI (reference sequence). Here the CDR3 DNA reads TGTGCCATATCCCGGGACAGGAGACAAGAGACCCAGTACTTC. Translated, it gives CAISRDRRQETQYF.

The chain combines TRBV10-3 with TRBJ1-1; 9 bases fit TRBD1. Germline V lookup: CDR1 ENHRY, CDR2 SYGVKD. V was clipped by 6 bases and J by 2 bases; unmatched bases: 7. The CDR3 is 15 residues long. The CDR3 is CAIRGDRVTNTEAFF. CDR3 coding DNA: TGTGCCATCAGGGGGGACAGGGTAACAAACACTGAAGCTTTCTTT.

V is TRBV6-5 and J is TRBJ1-2; D is uncertain. The germline CDR1 and CDR2 sequences are MNHEY and SVGAGI. V lost 2 bases and J lost 8, with 15 bases in between. There are 14 residues in the CDR3. CDR3 nucleotide sequence: TGTGCCAGCAGTTACAGGCATGAGGGAGACGGCTACACCTTC. Amino acid sequence: CASSYRHEGDGYTF.

This chain links TRBV28 with TRBJ2-1; unclear D gene. Trimming removed 3 bases at V and 7 bases at J, with 13 bases between. The CDR3 has 14 residues. Germline loops: CDR1 MDHEN, CDR2 SYDVKM. CDR3 bases: TGTGCCAGCAGTTTGATGACAAACGGAAATGAGCAGTTCTTC. It is translated as CASSLMTNGNEQFF.

This chain uses TRBV6-5 with TRBJ2-3, with D possibly matching TRBD2 (6 bases). Germline V gene lookup returns CDR1 MNHEY and CDR2 SVGAGI. The CDR3 has 15 residues. V was shortened by 8 bases and J by 0 bases, with 15 bases between the two germline ends. The CDR3 is CASSGGEASTDTQYF. The CDR3 DNA follows: TGTGCCAGCTCTGGAGGGGAGGCTAGCACAGATACGCAGTATTTT.

This clonotype was counted between two and nine times. V and J are TRBV11-2 and TRBJ2-7, with D possibly called TRBD1 or TRBD2 (5 bases each). Trimming took off 3 bases at V and 2 bases at J, with 14 bases between the two ends. The CDR3 spans 15 residues. Looked up from germline, CDR1 is SGHAT and CDR2 is FQNNGV. The DNA for the CDR3 is TGTGCCAGCAGCTTTGAATCCGGGACGACCTACGAGCAGTACTTC. Translated: CASSFESGTTYEQYF.

The CDR3 reads CSASRWTGAWWGNQPQHF. The CDR3, as DNA: TGCAGTGCTAGTAGGTGGACGGGGGCTTGGTGGGGCAATCAGCCCCAGCATTTT. The gene calls are TRBV20-1 and TRBJ1-5; D is perhaps TRBD1 (6 bases). V was cut by 3 bases and J by 2 bases, with 23 bases left in between. Germline loops: CDR1 DFQATT, CDR2 SNEGSKA (reference sequence). CDR3 length: 18 amino acids.

J is TRBJ2-2 and V is TRBV4-2; tentative D call: TRBD1 (6 bases). Germline V gene lookup returns CDR1 LGHNA and CDR2 YNFKEQ. The CDR3 loop spans 14 amino acids. The V and J ends lost 3 bases and 6 bases respectively, with 11 bases between them. CDR3 loop: CASSHPQGAGELFF. In nucleotides, the CDR3 is TGTGCCAGCAGCCATCCACAGGGCGCCGGGGAGCTGTTTTTT.

This clonotype was seen a few times. The V gene is TRBV4-1, the J gene TRBJ1-2; D is unresolved. V was pared by 0 bases and J by 5 bases, with 22 bases between. The CDR3 sequence is 18 residues long. Germline CDR1 reads MGHRA; CDR2 reads YSYEKL. The CDR3 coding sequence is TGCGCCAGCAGCCAAGAAAGGGCCGTAAATCCGGGAATATATGGCTACACCTTC. Translating gives CASSQERAVNPGIYGYTF.

This clonotype was counted between two and nine times. The genes are TRBV6-5 and TRBJ2-1; D is uncertain. This CDR3 comprises 16 residues. Per the germline V gene, CDR1 is MNHEY and CDR2 is SVGAGI. V was shortened by 3 bases and J by 0 bases, with 12 bases between the two germline ends. DNA for the CDR3: TGTGCCAGCAGTTATAGATGGATACCCTCCTACAATGAGCAGTTCTTC. Its translation is CASSYRWIPSYNEQFF.

This rearrangement joins TRBV3-2 to TRBJ2-1; no DNA check was done on the table's D call, TRBD2. TRBV3-2 is termed a pseudogene. CDR3 size: 16 residues. DNA for the CDR3: TGTGCCAGCAGCCAAGGGAAGGGACTCCCTGATGGTGAGCAGTTCTTC. Translating gives CASSQGKGLPDGEQFF.

This chain uses TRBV5-6 with TRBJ1-2; D perhaps matches TRBD1 (5 bases). There are 13 residues in the CDR3. Trimming pared 4 bases from V and 8 bases from J, leaving 15 bases between. The V gene's germline CDR1 is SGHDT and CDR2 YYEEEE. Here the CDR3 reads CASSPKQGRGYTF. The CDR3 DNA is TGTGCCAGCAGCCCTAAGCAGGGCCGAGGCTACACCTTC.

The chain combines TRBV2 with TRBJ1-6, with D possibly TRBD1 on 6 matching bases. In germline, CDR1 is SNHLY, CDR2 FYNNEI. The CDR3 is 15 residues long. V was cut by 4 bases and J by 9 bases, with 16 bases left in between. CDR3 DNA sequence: TGTGCCAGCAGTGGACGGACCAGGGGCGGTTCACCCCTCCACTTT. Protein: CASSGRTRGGSPLHF.

The CDR3 DNA reads TGCGCCAGCAGCAGGACTAGCGGGGCCATTGAGACCCAGTACTTC. Encoded protein: CASSRTSGAIETQYF. This chain joins TRBV4-3 and TRBJ2-5, with TRBD2 matching over 12 bases. The CDR3 extends over 15 amino acids. The germline gives CDR1 LGHNA, CDR2 YSLEER. V shed 5 bases, J shed 5 bases, and the junction held 6 bases outside the gene matches.

The CDR3 loop reads CASSQDSPVNSYNEQFF. The CDR3, as DNA: TGCGCCAGCAGCCAAGATAGTCCAGTGAACTCCTACAATGAGCAGTTCTTC. The chain is built from TRBV4-3 and TRBJ2-1; no clear D gene. The CDR3 is 17 residues long. The germline CDR1 and CDR2 sequences are LGHNA and YSLEER. V dropped 0 bases and J dropped 0 bases, with 12 bases sitting between them.